Listed below are T cell receptor beta chains from one sample, sequenced in a study of blood T cell repertoires in COVID-19. The method was immunoSEQ multiplex PCR; TCRdb's version includes in-frame clones alone and lacks a portion of them. In the table there are some 330,000 clones, around four fifths of which are singletons. The sequencing sample was made of PBMCs or T cells enriched from blood (not recorded which). The receptors originated from a woman in her 50s who had recovered from COVID-19. CDR3s leave out the opening cysteine and the closing phenylalanine or tryptophan.

j_call v_call cdr3_aa
TRBJ1-1 TRBV9 ASSFQGGRGTEAF
TRBJ1-1 TRBV19 ASSIGWNTEAF
TRBJ2-1 TRBV4-1 ASSRTGANEQF
TRBJ1-4 TRBV5-4 ASSYGGSTNEKLF
TRBJ2-7 TRBV6-2/TRBV6-3 ASSFSGRYYEQY
TRBJ2-5 TRBV19 ASSGGTGGKKETQY
TRBJ1-1 TRBV11-3 ASSLVTGDTEAF
TRBJ2-2 TRBV5-1 ASSLDDRGVAGELF
TRBJ1-4 TRBV5-1 ASSTRVGRVEIATNEKLF
TRBJ1-5 TRBV25-1 ASSSTGDSNQPQH
TRBJ1-4 TRBV30 AWGGGKLF
TRBJ2-1 TRBV10-3 AISGDRKNYNEQF
TRBJ1-1 TRBV5-4 ASSLGRDTKNTEAF
TRBJ1-6 TRBV4-3 ASSQDRNSPLH